This T cell receptor beta chain was sequenced in a study of blood T cell repertoires in COVID-19. Study details: Whether acute or convalescent, the COVID-19 samples came from the United States, Italy and Spain. T cells, B-cell-depleted T cells, or PBMCs supplied cDNA or gDNA.

Profiled with immunoSEQ multiplex PCR; TCRdb holds only in-frame clones, not every one. The sample records fewer than 250,000 clones, more than 70% being singletons. Germline V gene sequence: CDR1 KGHDR, CDR2 SFDVKD. The J segment lost 4 bases and the V segment lost 1 base, leaving 11 bases of the junction unmatched. The CDR3 sequence is 20 residues long. What was sequenced was peripheral blood. V gene TRBV24-1 combines with J gene TRBJ2-2, with 13 nucleotides matching TRBD2. The TCR sequence derives from a man aged 50-59 years with active or convalescent COVID-19. CDR3 region: CATSDLRTSGSGQGTGELFF. The CDR3 DNA is TGTGCCACCAGTGATTTAAGGACTAGCGGGAGTGGGCAGGGCACCGGGGAGCTGTTTTTT.